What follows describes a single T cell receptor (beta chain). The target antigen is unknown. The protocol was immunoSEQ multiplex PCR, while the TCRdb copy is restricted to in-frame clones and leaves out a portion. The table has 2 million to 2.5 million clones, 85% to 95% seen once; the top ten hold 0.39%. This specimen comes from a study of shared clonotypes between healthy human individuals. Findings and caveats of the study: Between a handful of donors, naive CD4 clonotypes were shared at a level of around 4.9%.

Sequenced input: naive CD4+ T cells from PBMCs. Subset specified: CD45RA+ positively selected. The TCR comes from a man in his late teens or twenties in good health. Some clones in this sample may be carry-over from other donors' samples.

The CDR3 coding sequence is TGTGCCTGGAGTGATGGGGGGCCCCAGCATTTT. Its protein is CAWSDGGPQHF. The J gene is TRBJ1-5, the V gene TRBV30; D possibly corresponds to TRBD1 (5 bases). V shed 1 base and J shed 9 bases, with 7 bases lying between them. This CDR3 has 11 residues. CDR1 GTSNPN and CDR2 SVGIG come from the germline V gene (reference sequence).